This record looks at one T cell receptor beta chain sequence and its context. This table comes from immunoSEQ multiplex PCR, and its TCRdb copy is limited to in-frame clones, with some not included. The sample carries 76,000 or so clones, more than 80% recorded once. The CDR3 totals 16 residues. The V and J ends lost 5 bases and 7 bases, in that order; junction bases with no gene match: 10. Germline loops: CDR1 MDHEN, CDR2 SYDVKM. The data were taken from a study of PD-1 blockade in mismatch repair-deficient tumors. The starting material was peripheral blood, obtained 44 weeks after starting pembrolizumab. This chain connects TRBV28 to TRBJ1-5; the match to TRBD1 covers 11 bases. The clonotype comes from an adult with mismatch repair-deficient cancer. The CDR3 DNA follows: TGTGCCAGCAGTCTTGGGACAGGGGGGACAGGGCAGCCCCAGCATTTT. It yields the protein CASSLGTGGTGQPQHF.